The 4 T cell receptor beta chains in this list originate from one sample, sequenced in a study of CD8+CD57+ T cells in acquired aplastic anemia. Profiles of TCR beta VDJ and CDR3 were generated from a genomic DNA template. One entry per CDR3 protein results from TCRdb running MiXCR on the reads. The sample has about 68,000 distinct CDR3 sequences, roughly half seen once; the top ten hold about 8%. The sequenced material came from sorted CD4+, CD8+, or CD8+CD57+ T cells (not recorded which) from PBMCs. Receptor source: a human donor in good health, serving as a control.

The chain combines TRBV29-1 with TRBJ1-2; unclear D gene. CDR1 and CDR2 from the germline V gene are SQVTM and ANQGSEA. V was pared by 3 bases and J by 8 bases, with 13 bases between. CDR3 length equals 12 residues. CDR3 coding DNA: TGCAGCGTTGATCGTGGATCCCGCGGCTACACCTTC. Translating it yields CSVDRGSRGYTF.

This clonotype was counted only a few times. A much larger clone lies one base from this, so it may be a read error. J is TRBJ2-1 and V is TRBV6-5; 11 positions match TRBD2. CDR1 is MNHEY, CDR2 SVGAGI, per germline. This CDR3 region has 14 residues. The chain's CDR3 is CTSRLAGIYNEQFF. CDR3 nucleotides: TGTACCAGCCGACTAGCGGGGATATACAATGAGCAGTTCTTC.

This chain joins TRBV7-9 and TRBJ1-6; D gene unclear. Deletions cut 1 base from V and 8 bases from J, with 6 bases between. The CDR3 runs 13 residues. In germline, CDR1 is SEHNR, CDR2 FQNEAQ (reference sequence). CDR3 in amino acids: CASSLDGDSPLHF. The CDR3 DNA reads as TGTGCCAGCAGCTTAGACGGAGATTCACCCCTCCACTTT.

Ten or more counts support this clonotype. The chain couples TRBV7-9 to TRBJ1-2; 7 bases agree with TRBD1. CDR3 length: 14 amino acids. V was clipped by 5 bases and J by 7 bases; unmatched bases: 10. The V gene's germline CDR1 is SEHNR and CDR2 FQNEAQ (reference sequence). The chain's CDR3 is CASSPLTDRAGYTF. CDR3 coding DNA: TGTGCCAGCAGCCCCCTTACCGACAGGGCTGGCTACACCTTC.